The sequence of this T cell receptor (beta chain) was determined in a study of cytomegalovirus exposure and HLA in healthy donors. PCR primers comprised 60 Vbeta and 13 Jbeta primers. The assay was immunoSEQ multiplex PCR, and TCRdb's table has in-frame clones only and misses some. Of approximately 88,000 clones in the sample, 78% were seen once. The origin of this receptor is a man younger than 30 in good health and CMV-seropositive. The sequenced sample was PBMCs.

DNA of the CDR3: TGTGCCAGCAGCCAACGTTTCGACGAGCAGTACTTC. Its translation is CASSQRFDEQYF. The V call is TRBV14, the J call TRBJ2-7, with D hard to call. The germline CDR1 and CDR2 sequences are SGHDN and FVKESK. The germline V and J ends were trimmed by 2 bases and 5 bases, with 7 bases remaining between them. The CDR3 runs to 12 residues.